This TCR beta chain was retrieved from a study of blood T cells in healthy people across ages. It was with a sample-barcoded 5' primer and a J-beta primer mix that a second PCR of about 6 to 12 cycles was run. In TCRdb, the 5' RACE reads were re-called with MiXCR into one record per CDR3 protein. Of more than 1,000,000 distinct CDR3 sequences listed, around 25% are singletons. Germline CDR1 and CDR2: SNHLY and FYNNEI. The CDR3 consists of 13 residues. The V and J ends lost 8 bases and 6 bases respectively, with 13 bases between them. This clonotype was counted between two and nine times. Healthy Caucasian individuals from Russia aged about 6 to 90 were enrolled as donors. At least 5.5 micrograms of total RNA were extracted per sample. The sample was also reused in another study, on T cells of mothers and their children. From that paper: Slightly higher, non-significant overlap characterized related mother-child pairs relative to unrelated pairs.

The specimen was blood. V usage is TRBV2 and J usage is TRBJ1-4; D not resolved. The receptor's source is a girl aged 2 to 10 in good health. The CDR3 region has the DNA TGTGCCAGCCAATCGGGATATGATGAAAAACTGTTTTTT. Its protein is CASQSGYDEKLFF.